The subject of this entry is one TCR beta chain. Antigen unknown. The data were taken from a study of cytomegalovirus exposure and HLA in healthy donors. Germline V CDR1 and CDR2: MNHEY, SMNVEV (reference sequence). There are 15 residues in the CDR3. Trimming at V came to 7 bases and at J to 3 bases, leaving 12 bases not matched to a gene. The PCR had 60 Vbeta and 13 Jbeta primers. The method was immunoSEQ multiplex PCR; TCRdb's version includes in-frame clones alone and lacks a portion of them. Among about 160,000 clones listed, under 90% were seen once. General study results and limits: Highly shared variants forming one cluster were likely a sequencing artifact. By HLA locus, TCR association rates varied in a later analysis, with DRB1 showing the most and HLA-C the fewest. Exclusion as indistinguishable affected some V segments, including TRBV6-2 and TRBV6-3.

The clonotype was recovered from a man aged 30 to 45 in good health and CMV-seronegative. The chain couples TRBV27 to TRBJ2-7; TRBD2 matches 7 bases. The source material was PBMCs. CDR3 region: CASTRGDGWNYEQYF. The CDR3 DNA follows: TGTGCCAGCACTCGGGGGGACGGGTGGAACTACGAGCAGTACTTC.